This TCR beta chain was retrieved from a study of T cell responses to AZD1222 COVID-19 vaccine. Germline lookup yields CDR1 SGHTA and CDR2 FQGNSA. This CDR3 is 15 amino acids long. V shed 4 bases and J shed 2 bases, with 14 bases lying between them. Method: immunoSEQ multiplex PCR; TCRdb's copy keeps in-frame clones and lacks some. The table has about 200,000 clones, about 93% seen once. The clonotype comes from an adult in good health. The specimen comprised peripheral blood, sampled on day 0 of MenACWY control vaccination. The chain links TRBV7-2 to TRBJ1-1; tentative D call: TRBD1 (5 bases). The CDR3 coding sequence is TGTGCCAGCAGCTGGAAGGGCGGGGGTAACACTGAAGCTTTCTTT. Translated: CASSWKGGGNTEAFF.